This paragraph covers one T cell receptor beta chain sequence. Time point here: newly diagnosed GD, antithyroid drugs for less than 3 months. Generation of the TCR library employed RNA extracted from PBMCs. CDR3-region Arm-PCR and iRepertoire HTBI primers produced the TCR beta libraries. TCRdb independently ran MiXCR on the multiplex PCR reads; one entry per CDR3 protein. The sample consists of under 800,000 distinct CDR3 sequences, about 15% of them appearing once. The data were obtained in a study of regulatory T cells in long-lasting Graves disease. Germline V CDR1 and CDR2: LGHDT, YNNKEL (reference sequence). Trimming took 3 bases from V and 7 from J, leaving 19 bases between them. The length of the CDR3 is 16 residues. These data were also filed under a second study, of T cells in Graves' hyperthyroidism and ophthalmopathy. This second study says: The HTBI primer set served for first-round RT-PCR of the TCR CDR3.

The chain carries TRBV3-1 and TRBJ2-1; possibly TRBD1 for D (5 bases). The clonotype comes from a woman between 25 and 40 years old with Graves disease. The specimen comprised peripheral blood mononuclear cells (PBMCs), sampled at new diagnosis, from a patient treated with antithyroid drugs. The DNA for the CDR3 is TGTGCCAGCAGCCACCGTGGCAGGGCGGCAGGAAATGAGCAGTTCTTC. This sequence encodes CASSHRGRAAGNEQFF.